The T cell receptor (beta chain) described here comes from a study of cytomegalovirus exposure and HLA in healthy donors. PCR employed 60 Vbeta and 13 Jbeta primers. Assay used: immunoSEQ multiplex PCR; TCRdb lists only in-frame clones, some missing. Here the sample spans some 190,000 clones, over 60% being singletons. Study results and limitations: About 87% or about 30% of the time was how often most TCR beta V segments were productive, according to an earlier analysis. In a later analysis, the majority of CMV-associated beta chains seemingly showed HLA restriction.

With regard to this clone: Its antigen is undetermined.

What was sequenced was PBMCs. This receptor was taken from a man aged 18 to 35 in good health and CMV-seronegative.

CDR3 nucleotides: TGTGCCAGCACTAGCGGGAGGATTGGTGGGGAGCTGTTTTTT. Encoded protein: CASTSGRIGGELFF. The chain links TRBV27 to TRBJ2-2; 11 bases agree with TRBD2. CDR3 length: 14 residues. V was pared by 7 bases and J by 8 bases, with 6 bases of the junction left unmatched. Germline V CDR1 and CDR2: MNHEY, SMNVEV (reference sequence).